This TCR beta chain comes out of a study of siplizumab effects on memory and regulatory T cells (dated by TCRdb to the late 2010s). In the study overall: The study examined how the anti-CD2 antibody siplizumab affects alloreactive T-cell subsets in allogeneic mixed lymphocyte reactions built from human PBMCs. The paper as a whole reports these results and caveats: Greater diversity appeared to be present in unstimulated naive T cells than in memory T cells, and a substantial contribution to the alloresponse seemed to be made by naive cells. A naive or memory phenotype could not be assigned to roughly 75-96% of proliferating CD4+ or CD8+ clones. In reactions with siplizumab, an average of about 75% of mappable alloreactive CD4+ clones were Treg-derived, compared with 25% to 30% in control reactions. The suppressive function of proliferating Tregs from siplizumab cultures was not functionally confirmed. Sequences below about 10^-5 frequency were poorly captured, so only a minor fraction of alloreactive clones could be mapped to unstimulated subsets. The cumulative frequency of alloreactive sequences traceable to unstimulated CD4+ memory T cells was significantly reduced by siplizumab.

TCRbeta CDR3 sequencing was performed on sorted unstimulated T cells and on proliferating T cells recovered from mixed lymphocyte reactions. Fresh whole blood from nine to eleven HLA-typed healthy donors was used to isolate PBMCs. Here V drops 4 bases and J drops 9 bases, and the junction holds 15 bases not matched to any gene. Sequences LGHNA (CDR1) and YSLEER (CDR2) are obtained from the germline V gene. The CDR3 sequence holds 16 residues, the cysteine and phenylalanine included. Only the CDR3 part of the read is kept: 48 bases, read in frame from the first base. Details on this clone: It has no known antigen specificity. There are no base qualities to consult, and no much larger clone falls within one base.

The library was obtained by the immunoSEQ multiplex PCR assay. The deep sequencing platform assayed around 94,000 TCR templates per sample. Genomic DNA extracted from sorted T cells was used for TCRbeta CDR3 sequencing. On the study's bioinformatics: The R programming language was used for the clonal analysis of the TCRbeta CDR3 data. Alloreactive CD4+ and CD8+ clones were defined by comparing unstimulated samples with post-reaction CFSE-low samples. Alloreactive CD4+ clones were assigned to regulatory or non-regulatory origin by matching sequences to sorted unstimulated Treg and non-Treg repertoires. This immuneACCESS table, as held by TCRdb, lists in-frame sequences with V and J called but not all clones. Of the missing ones, under half trace to an unresolved V gene in checked studies; the others have no known cause. V and J calls and clone size are as listed in that table; D and trimming were resolved from the DNA. For this sample there are tens of thousands of clones; over 85% appear just once. The ten largest clones add up to around 40% of the sample.

Input material: CD8+ T cells sorted from blood. The clonotype originates from a human donor in good health. The chain is encoded by TRBV4-3 joined to TRBJ2-1, and 7 junction bases match TRBD2. The CDR3 in this case is CASSPGLVSSRGEQFF. The nucleotides read TGCGCCAGCAGCCCAGGACTAGTGTCCTCTAGAGGTGAGCAGTTCTTC.